This entry lists 30 T cell receptor beta chains sequenced from one sample in a study of T-cell memory formation after mild COVID-19. TCRdb redid the calling of the 5' RACE reads with MiXCR, one entry per CDR3 protein. The sample shows around 300,000 distinct CDR3 sequences, just under 20% of them seen only once. The source material was PBMCs or a T cell subset sorted from them (not recorded which). All receptors come from a man younger than 35 who had mild COVID-19 (a few samples of this study predate the infection). Cell type and time point are not known.

In DNA, the CDR3 is TGTGCCAGCTCGGGGACGTCCGGCTCCTACAATGAGCAGTTCTTC. This gives the protein CASSGTSGSYNEQFF. This rearrangement joins TRBV7-9 to TRBJ2-1; possibly TRBD1 or TRBD2 for D (5 bases each). Germline V gives CDR1 SEHNR, CDR2 FQNEAQ (reference sequence). Trimming left V 8 bases short and J 0 bases short, with 14 bases between. The CDR3 sequence is 15 residues long.

This clonotype was detected a few times. V usage is TRBV10-3 and J usage is TRBJ2-1, with D hard to call. The V and J ends lost 10 bases and 5 bases respectively, with 15 bases between them. Looked up from germline, CDR1 is ENHRY and CDR2 is SYGVKD. The CDR3 has 13 amino acids. For the CDR3, the DNA is TGTGCCACCTTCGACGCGGAAGACAATGAGCAGTTCTTC. Protein sequence: CATFDAEDNEQFF.

This CDR3 is CAISRDSYEQYF. The CDR3 DNA reads as TGTGCCATCAGCCGGGACTCCTACGAGCAGTACTTC. The genes are TRBV10-3 and TRBJ2-7, with a possible D match to TRBD2 (5 bases). Looked up from germline, CDR1 is ENHRY and CDR2 is SYGVKD. V was shortened by 6 bases and J by 0 bases, with 6 bases between the two germline ends. CDR3 size: 12 residues.

The chain carries TRBV7-2 and TRBJ1-5; D may be TRBD1 (5 bases). The CDR3 has 16 residues. CDR1 is SGHTA and CDR2 is FQGNSA in the germline V gene. Trimming stripped 0 bases from V and 4 bases from J, with 13 bases between. CDR3 region: CASSLAPRAENQPQHF. CDR3 in DNA: TGTGCCAGCAGCTTAGCGCCCAGGGCTGAAAATCAGCCCCAGCATTTT.

This clonotype was seen a handful of times. V gene TRBV20-1 combines with J gene TRBJ2-1; 9 positions agree with TRBD1. The CDR3 contains 14 residues. J gave up 8 bases and V 5 bases, and 10 bases lay outside the gene matches. Germline assignment: CDR1 DFQATT and CDR2 SNEGSKA (reference sequence). The CDR3 DNA sequence: TGCAGTGCTCAGCGCCCGGGACAGGGCGATGAGCAGTTCTTC. It translates to CSAQRPGQGDEQFF.

A few counts support this clonotype. The CDR3 reads CASAASGEETQYF. The CDR3 DNA follows: TGTGCCAGCGCCGCTAGCGGGGAAGAGACCCAGTACTTC. The V gene is TRBV12-3 or TRBV12-4, the J gene TRBJ2-5; the match to TRBD2 covers 9 bases. Losses at the gene ends were 8 bases for V and 3 bases for J; bases not matched to a gene: 4. The CDR3 is 13 amino acids.

The chain combines TRBV11-2 with TRBJ2-3; the match to TRBD2 covers 8 bases. J lost 4 bases, V lost 7 bases, and 10 bases had no gene match. CDR3 length equals 15 residues. Germline V gene sequence: CDR1 SGHAT, CDR2 FQNNGV. CDR3 loop: CASTPRLARPDTQYF. The CDR3 DNA follows: TGTGCCAGCACCCCTAGACTAGCGCGCCCAGATACGCAGTATTTT.

The table lists this clonotype with a few counts. The rearrangement joins TRBV7-9 to TRBJ2-1; D is perhaps TRBD2 (5 bases). V was clipped by 8 bases and J by 5 bases, with 16 bases between them. The CDR3 length is 14 residues. CDR1 and CDR2 (germline): SEHNR, FQNEAQ (reference sequence). As DNA, the CDR3 is TGTGCCAGCCTGTTAGGCGACGGGGACAATGAGCAGTTCTTC. This codes for CASLLGDGDNEQFF.

The chain joins TRBV3-1 to TRBJ1-5, with D perhaps TRBD1 (5 bases). This CDR3 region has 17 residues. Germline V gene data show CDR1 as LGHDT and CDR2 as YNNKEL (reference sequence). V was shortened by 4 bases and J by 0 bases, with 16 bases between the two germline ends. CDR3 sequence (DNA): TGTGCCAGCAGCCCGAGAGGGGCGTGGAATAGCAATCAGCCCCAGCATTTT. This sequence encodes CASSPRGAWNSNQPQHF.

This sequence joins TRBV20-1 and TRBJ2-3, with unresolved D. V lost 6 bases, J lost 5 bases, and 12 bases lay in between. Germline V gene sequence: CDR1 DFQATT, CDR2 SNEGSKA (reference sequence). The CDR3 extends over 12 amino acids. The CDR3 nucleotides read TGCAGTGCCCCCTCCCGTGAAGATACGCAGTATTTT. Its translation is CSAPSREDTQYF.

A few counts support this clonotype. The CDR3 sequence: CASSLRSSRAADTQYF. In nucleotides, the CDR3 is TGTGCCAGCAGCTTACGAAGCTCCAGGGCGGCAGATACGCAGTATTTT. The rearrangement joins TRBV11-2 to TRBJ2-3, with a possible D match to TRBD1 (5 bases). The CDR3 runs 16 residues. Germline V gene data show CDR1 as SGHAT and CDR2 as FQNNGV. With 2 bases removed from V and 4 bases from J, the gap between germline ends came to 16 bases.

This rearrangement joins TRBV7-9 to TRBJ1-5, with D possibly matching TRBD1 (5 bases). This CDR3 is 15 amino acids long. V lost 5 bases and J 3 bases, leaving 14 bases between the germline ends. CDR1 is SEHNR and CDR2 is FQNEAQ in the germline V gene (reference sequence). CDR3: CASSPQWGDNQPQHF. CDR3 in DNA: TGTGCCAGCAGCCCCCAGTGGGGGGACAATCAGCCCCAGCATTTT.

This clonotype was recorded a few times. The gene calls are TRBV24-1 and TRBJ1-2; unclear D gene. In germline, CDR1 is KGHDR, CDR2 SFDVKD. Trimming pared 3 bases from V and 7 bases from J, leaving 14 bases between. The CDR3 has 14 amino acids. CDR3 sequence reads: CATSDPARESGYTF. The CDR3, as DNA: TGTGCCACCAGTGATCCCGCGCGGGAAAGTGGCTACACCTTC.

The rearrangement joins TRBV5-1 to TRBJ1-1; 7 nucleotides match TRBD1. Germline V gene sequence: CDR1 SGHRS, CDR2 YFSETQ. This CDR3 has 13 residues. J was trimmed by 11 bases and V by 1 base; bases with no gene match: 8. The CDR3 region is CASSLQDRGQAFF. The CDR3 region has the DNA TGCGCCAGCAGCTTGCAAGATAGGGGACAGGCTTTCTTT.

The genes are TRBV28 and TRBJ1-2, with 8 bases aligning to TRBD1. The V and J ends lost 9 bases and 4 bases, in that order; junction bases with no gene match: 7. CDR3 length: 13 amino acids. CDR1 and CDR2 from the germline V gene are MDHEN and SYDVKM. As DNA, the CDR3 is TGTGCCAGGGCAGGGGGCGTCGGCTATGGCTACACCTTC. This translates into CARAGGVGYGYTF.

This chain links TRBV5-1 with TRBJ1-1, with D maybe TRBD1 (5 bases). Trimming removed 2 bases from V and 1 base from J, with 12 bases in between. CDR3 size: 15 residues. CDR1 and CDR2 from the germline V gene are SGHRS and YFSETQ. Written as DNA, the CDR3 is TGCGCCAGCAGCTTAGTCAGGGTCGGGAACACTGAAGCTTTCTTT. It translates to CASSLVRVGNTEAFF.

The gene calls are TRBV6-2 or TRBV6-3 and TRBJ2-7; TRBD2 aligns across 12 bases. Trimming removed 7 bases from V and 1 base from J; junction bases left unmatched: 8. Germline CDR1 reads MNHEY; CDR2 reads SVGEGT. CDR3 length: 16 residues. The CDR3 region has the DNA TGTGCCAGCAAAAGAGGACTAGCGGGGCGTTCCTACGAGCAGTACTTC. This gives the protein CASKRGLAGRSYEQYF.

There are a few counts of this clonotype. J is TRBJ1-2 and V is TRBV5-1; tentative D call: TRBD1 (5 bases). This CDR3 has 13 residues. V dropped 6 bases and J dropped 6 bases, with 15 bases sitting between them. Germline CDR1 is SGHRS and CDR2 is YFSETQ. The CDR3 coding sequence is TGCGCCAGCAAGCGCCGGGACGTTGATGGCTACACCTTC. This codes for CASKRRDVDGYTF. Supplemented by reference TRBV5-1 and TRBJ1-2, the full variable domain reads KAGVTQTPRYLIKTRGQQVTLSCSPISGHRSVSWYQQTPGQGLQFLFEYFSETQRNKGNFPGRFSGRQFSNSRSEMNVSTLELGDSALYLCASKRRDVDGYTFGSGTRLTVV.

The chain couples TRBV5-1 to TRBJ2-3, with D tentatively TRBD2 (6 bases). CDR3 length: 18 residues. The V end lost 1 base, the J end lost 2 bases, and 20 bases lay between the germline ends. Germline values: CDR1 SGHRS, CDR2 YFSETQ. This chain's CDR3 is CASSLIGSGGTLTDTQYF. CDR3 nucleotides: TGCGCCAGCAGCTTGATTGGGTCGGGCGGGACTCTCACAGATACGCAGTATTTT.

The rearrangement joins TRBV10-3 to TRBJ2-3; D is unresolved. With 3 bases removed from V and 5 bases from J, the gap between germline ends came to 9 bases. CDR3 length: 13 residues. The germline gives CDR1 ENHRY, CDR2 SYGVKD. The CDR3 DNA is TGTGCCATCAGTGAAGGGTTGGAAGATACGCAGTATTTT. Its translation: CAISEGLEDTQYF.

This clonotype was detected a few times. V and J are TRBV5-6 and TRBJ2-3; 8 bases agree with TRBD2. Per the germline V gene, CDR1 is SGHDT and CDR2 is YYEEEE. The CDR3 sequence is 17 residues long. V trimming: 6 bases; J trimming: 4 bases; junction bases outside the gene matches: 16. Written as DNA, the CDR3 is TGTGCCAGCACCCCGTTCCGAAGGGCGGGGGGAGCAGATACGCAGTATTTT. This encodes CASTPFRRAGGADTQYF.

J is TRBJ1-1 and V is TRBV5-6; TRBD1 aligns across 7 bases. With V trimmed by 5 bases and J by 0 bases, 10 bases remained unmatched. The CDR3 is 16 residues long. Germline-derived CDR1 and CDR2 are SGHDT and YYEEEE. The CDR3 reads CASSMTGRGLNTEAFF. The CDR3, as DNA: TGTGCCAGCAGTATGACAGGGAGGGGGTTGAACACTGAAGCTTTCTTT. The full variable domain, its missing parts supplied by reference TRBV5-6 and TRBJ1-1, is DAGVTQSPTHLIKTRGQQVTLRCSPKSGHDTVSWYQQALGQGPQFIFQYYEEEERQRGNFPDRFSGHQFPNYSSELNVNALLLGDSALYLCASSMTGRGLNTEAFFGQGTRLTVV.

The rearrangement uses TRBV20-1 and TRBJ2-3, with 12 bases aligning to TRBD2. The CDR3 spans 16 residues. Germline values: CDR1 DFQATT, CDR2 SNEGSKA (reference sequence). V shed 4 bases, J shed 1 base, and the junction held 6 bases outside the gene matches. The CDR3 coding sequence is TGCAGTGCTATACTAGCGGGGGGAGGTGGCACAGATACGCAGTATTTT. It encodes CSAILAGGGGTDTQYF.

J is TRBJ2-4 and V is TRBV25-1; weak D call: TRBD1 (6 bases). With 3 bases removed from V and 14 bases from J, the gap between germline ends came to 26 bases. CDR3 length: 16 residues. CDR1 MGHDK and CDR2 SYGVNS come from the germline V gene. For the CDR3, the DNA is TGTGCCAGCAGTGACGATCCCTCACCCGTCTCAGGGGCTAAGTACTTC. Amino acid sequence: CASSDDPSPVSGAKYF. Drawing the rest from reference TRBV25-1 and TRBJ2-4, the complete variable domain is EADIYQTPRYLVIGTGKKITLECSQTMGHDKMYWYQQDPGMELHLIHYSYGVNSTEKGDLSSESTVSRIRTEHFPLTLESARPSHTSQYLCASSDDPSPVSGAKYFGAGTRLSVL.

This clonotype was observed a handful of times. This chain connects TRBV5-1 to TRBJ2-7; 9 bases map to TRBD1. Germline-derived CDR1 and CDR2 are SGHRS and YFSETQ. The CDR3 extends over 15 amino acids. The V segment lost 4 bases and the J segment 10 bases; nucleotides outside the gene matches: 15. CDR3 protein: CASSPPGQGLAEQYF. The DNA for the CDR3 is TGCGCCAGCAGCCCACCGGGACAGGGCCTTGCCGAACAGTACTTC.

CDR3 DNA sequence: TGTGCCAGCAGCGTAGACTCCTTCGACACTGAAGCTTTCTTT. As protein: CASSVDSFDTEAFF. The chain uses TRBV7-2 and TRBJ1-1; D not resolved. The CDR3 has 14 residues. CDR1 and CDR2 from the germline V gene are SGHTA and FQGNSA. The V end was cut by 5 bases, the J end by 3 bases, with 13 bases between.

The chain combines TRBV12-3 or TRBV12-4 with TRBJ1-1; no firm D call. The V end lost 8 bases, the J end lost 9 bases, and 16 bases lay between the germline ends. The CDR3 is made up of 12 amino acids. CDR3 in DNA: TGTGCCAGCGTAGGGCTGGGGATTAAAGCTTTCTTT. Translating it yields CASVGLGIKAFF.

This clonotype was detected ten times or more. The chain has TRBV3-1 and TRBJ1-5, with a possible D match to TRBD1 (6 bases). Per the germline V gene, CDR1 is LGHDT and CDR2 is YNNKEL (reference sequence). CDR3 length: 13 amino acids. V was clipped by 3 bases and J by 6 bases, with 9 bases between them. CDR3 DNA: TGTGCCAGCAGCCATTACAGGGCTCAGCCCCAGCATTTT. Its protein product is CASSHYRAQPQHF.

The gene calls are TRBV5-1 and TRBJ2-5, with a tentative D call TRBD1 (6 bases). Germline lookup yields CDR1 SGHRS and CDR2 YFSETQ. The CDR3 is made up of 13 amino acids. V was shortened by 6 bases and J by 4 bases, with 13 bases between the two germline ends. The CDR3 nucleotides are TGCGCCAGCATGGTCAGGGGACGAGAGACCCAGTACTTC. It is translated as CASMVRGRETQYF.

The CDR3 sequence: CASSPGTSWGTEAFF. CDR3 nucleotides: TGTGCCAGCAGCCCGGGGACATCATGGGGCACTGAAGCTTTCTTT. This chain joins TRBV7-3 and TRBJ1-1; maybe TRBD1 (6 bases). The CDR3 runs 15 residues. Trimming shortened V by 5 bases and J by 4 bases, and 17 bases separated the two germline ends. From germline, CDR1 is SGHTA and CDR2 FQGTGA.